The 13 T cell receptor beta chains given below trace back to one sample, sequenced in a study of blood T cells in healthy people across ages. Alongside a J-beta primer mix, a sample-barcoded 5' primer served in a second PCR lasting about 7 to 11 cycles. TCRdb passed the 5' RACE reads through MiXCR, listing each CDR3 protein once. The table lists about 730,000 distinct CDR3 sequences, approximately 39% of them singletons, with around a fifth in the top ten. Sequenced: blood. These receptors were obtained from a woman between 55 and 75 years old in good health.

In the case of this clonotype: The junction differs from germline at one of its ends, possibly a read error. The chain recombines TRBV5-1 with TRBJ1-2; D may be TRBD1 (6 bases). Germline lookup yields CDR1 SGHRS and CDR2 YFSETQ. This CDR3 is built from 13 residues. CDR3: CASSTENRDGYIF. The CDR3 nucleotides are TGCGCCAGCAGCACGGAGAACAGGGACGGCTACATCTTC.

In its sample, this clonotype was seen a few times. The V gene is TRBV20-1, the J gene TRBJ2-3; D perhaps matches TRBD2 (6 bases). The CDR3 sequence is 15 residues long. Trimming stripped 6 bases from V and 3 bases from J, with 19 bases between. Germline V gives CDR1 DFQATT, CDR2 SNEGSKA (reference sequence). The CDR3, as DNA: TGCAGTGCCCAGGAGGGGACCCTCCCGACAGATACGCAGTATTTT. Protein sequence: CSAQEGTLPTDTQYF.

The chain links TRBV5-1 to TRBJ1-2, with 9 nucleotides matching TRBD1. The CDR3 is made up of 14 amino acids. Germline V gives CDR1 SGHRS, CDR2 YFSETQ. The J segment lost 8 bases and the V segment lost 1 base, leaving 6 bases of the junction unmatched. The CDR3 DNA reads as TGCGCCAGCAGCTTGTTCGGACAGGGGAGCGGCTACACCTTC. It encodes CASSLFGQGSGYTF.

The chain uses TRBV7-9 and TRBJ1-5, with D unresolved. The CDR3 consists of 16 residues. Trimming shortened V by 0 bases and J by 1 base, and 10 bases separated the two germline ends. Germline V gene data show CDR1 as SEHNR and CDR2 as FQNEAQ (reference sequence). The CDR3 loop reads CASSLAMGISNQPQHF. The DNA for the CDR3 is TGTGCCAGCAGCTTAGCGATGGGTATCAGCAATCAGCCCCAGCATTTT.

About this clonotype itself: A junction end diverges from the germline sequence, so it may reflect a read error. The gene calls are TRBV20-1 and TRBJ2-1, with unresolved D. Germline V gene lookup returns CDR1 DFQATT and CDR2 SNEGSKA (reference sequence). The CDR3 sequence is 13 residues long. The CDR3 protein is CSARDATYNEQFF. The CDR3 DNA reads as TGTAGTGCTAGAGATGCCACATACAATGAGCAGTTCTTC.

The V call is TRBV5-1, the J call TRBJ1-4, with TRBD1 as a possible D gene (5 bases). This CDR3 is built from 15 residues. Germline CDR1 and CDR2: SGHRS and YFSETQ. Trimming shortened V by 4 bases and J by 6 bases, and 16 bases separated the two germline ends. The CDR3: CASSQGSPRDEKLFF. The DNA of the CDR3 is TGCGCCAGCAGCCAGGGATCCCCCCGCGATGAAAAACTGTTTTTT. Filled out from reference TRBV5-1 and TRBJ1-4, the complete variable domain reads KAGVTQTPRYLIKTRGQQVTLSCSPISGHRSVSWYQQTPGQGLQFLFEYFSETQRNKGNFPGRFSGRQFSNSRSEMNVSTLELGDSALYLCASSQGSPRDEKLFFGSGTQLSVL.

There are many counts of this clonotype. The genes are TRBV6-6 and TRBJ2-7; 10 bases are shared with TRBD1. CDR3 length equals 15 residues. In germline, CDR1 is MNHNY, CDR2 SVGAGI (reference sequence). After removal of 6 bases from V and 5 bases from J, the junction contained 10 bases not matched to a gene. This chain's CDR3 is CASSPSGTGDHEQYF. CDR3 nucleotide sequence: TGTGCCAGCAGCCCCTCCGGGACAGGGGACCACGAGCAGTACTTC.

This clonotype was counted a few times. The chain links TRBV9 to TRBJ2-1; 12 bases match TRBD2. With 3 bases clipped from V and 7 bases from J, the junction kept 2 bases outside the gene matches. The CDR3 runs 14 residues. Germline-derived CDR1 and CDR2 are SGDLS and YYNGEE. DNA of the CDR3: TGTGCCAGCAGCGCTAGCGGGGGGGCAAATGAGCAGTTCTTC. It encodes CASSASGGANEQFF.

As to this clonotype: A much larger clone lies a single base off, so this may be a read error. V is TRBV6-5 and J is TRBJ2-4, with D unresolved. Germline V CDR1 and CDR2: MNHEY, SVGAGI. The CDR3 length is 15 residues. CDR3 loop: CASSPPSSGRNIPYF. The DNA for the CDR3 is TGTGCCAGCAGTCCCCCCTCCTCGGGCAGAAACATTCCGTACTTC.

A remark on this clonotype: A much larger clone differs by one base, so this may be a read error. The chain combines TRBV29-1 with TRBJ2-5, with D perhaps TRBD2 (5 bases). V shed 6 bases and J shed 11 bases, with 25 bases lying between them. The length of the CDR3 is 14 residues. CDR1 and CDR2 (germline): SQVTM, ANQGSEA. CDR3 coding DNA: TGCAGCGTAACTAGAGACCAACCCTACAATGAGCAGTACTTC. This codes for CSVTRDQPYNEQYF.

V and J are TRBV24-1 and TRBJ1-1, with D tentatively TRBD1 (6 bases). Germline V gene lookup returns CDR1 KGHDR and CDR2 SFDVKD. This CDR3 has 15 residues. The V and J ends lost 5 bases and 1 base respectively, with 13 bases between them. The CDR3 is CATSGAGASNTEAFF. CDR3 nucleotides: TGTGCCACCAGTGGCGCGGGGGCCTCGAACACTGAAGCTTTCTTT.

This chain links TRBV12-3 or TRBV12-4 with TRBJ1-4; D gene uncertain. V gave up 5 bases and J gave up 3 bases, with 7 bases separating them. The CDR3 covers 13 residues. The CDR3 protein is CASSLAANEKLFF. CDR3 in DNA: TGTGCCAGCAGTCTTGCGGCTAATGAAAAACTGTTTTTT.

This clonotype was seen a handful of times. The rearrangement links TRBV20-1 to TRBJ2-7, with 7 bases fitting TRBD1. The CDR3 length is 13 residues. CDR1 is DFQATT and CDR2 is SNEGSKA in the germline V gene (reference sequence). Trimming took 5 bases from V and 0 from J; bases not matched to a gene: 4. This CDR3 reads CSAPRQGSYEQYF. The CDR3 nucleotides read TGCAGTGCTCCCCGACAGGGCTCCTACGAGCAGTACTTC.